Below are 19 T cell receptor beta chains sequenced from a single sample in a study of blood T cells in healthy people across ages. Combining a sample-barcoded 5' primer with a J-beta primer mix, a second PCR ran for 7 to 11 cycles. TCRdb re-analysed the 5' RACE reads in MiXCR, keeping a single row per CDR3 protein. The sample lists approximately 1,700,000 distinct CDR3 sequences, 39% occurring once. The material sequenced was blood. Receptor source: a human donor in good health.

CDR3 protein: CASSYGQGNIQYF. CDR3 DNA sequence: TGTGCCAGCAGTTACGGACAGGGTAACATTCAGTACTTC. J is TRBJ2-4 and V is TRBV27; 8 bases match TRBD1. The germline V gene has CDR1 MNHEY and CDR2 SMNVEV (reference sequence). The CDR3 contains 13 residues. V lost 4 bases, J lost 7 bases, and 3 bases stayed unmatched.

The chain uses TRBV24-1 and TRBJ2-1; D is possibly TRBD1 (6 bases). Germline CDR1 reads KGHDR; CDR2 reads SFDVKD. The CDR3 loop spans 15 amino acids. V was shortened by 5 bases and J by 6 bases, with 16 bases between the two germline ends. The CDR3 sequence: CATSGFARGVNEQFF. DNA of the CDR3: TGTGCCACCAGTGGTTTCGCCAGGGGCGTCAATGAGCAGTTCTTC.

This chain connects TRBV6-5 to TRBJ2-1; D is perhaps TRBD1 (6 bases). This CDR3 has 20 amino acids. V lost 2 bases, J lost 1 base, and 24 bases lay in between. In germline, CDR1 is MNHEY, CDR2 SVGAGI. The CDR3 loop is CASSYAGTRNFGGSYNEQFF. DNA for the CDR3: TGTGCCAGCAGTTACGCCGGGACAAGAAACTTCGGTGGGTCCTACAATGAGCAGTTCTTC.

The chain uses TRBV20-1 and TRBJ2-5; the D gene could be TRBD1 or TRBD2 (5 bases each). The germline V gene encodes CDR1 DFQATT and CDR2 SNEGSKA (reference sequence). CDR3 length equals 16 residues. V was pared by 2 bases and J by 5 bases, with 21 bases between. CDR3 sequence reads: CSARFGASIKGETQYF. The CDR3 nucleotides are TGCAGTGCTAGATTCGGGGCATCCATAAAAGGGGAGACCCAGTACTTC.

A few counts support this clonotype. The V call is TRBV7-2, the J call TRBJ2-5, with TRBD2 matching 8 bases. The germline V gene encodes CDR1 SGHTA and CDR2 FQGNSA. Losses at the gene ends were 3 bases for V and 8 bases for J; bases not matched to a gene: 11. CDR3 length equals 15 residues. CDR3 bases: TGTGCCAGCAGCTTTAGCGGGGACGGAGCCTTTACCCAGTACTTC. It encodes CASSFSGDGAFTQYF.

CDR3 nucleotide sequence: TGTGCCAGCAGTTTCATCCTCGGGCAGGGGAATGAGCAGTTCTTC. Translated, it gives CASSFILGQGNEQFF. V is TRBV12-3 or TRBV12-4 and J is TRBJ2-1, with D maybe TRBD1 (6 bases). The CDR3 consists of 15 residues. Trimming pared 3 bases from V and 7 bases from J, leaving 16 bases between.

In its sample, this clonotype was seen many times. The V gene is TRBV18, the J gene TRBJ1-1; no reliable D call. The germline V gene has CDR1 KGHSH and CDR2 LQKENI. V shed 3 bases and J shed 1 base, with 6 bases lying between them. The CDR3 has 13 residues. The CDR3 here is CASSPRQNTEAFF. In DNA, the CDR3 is TGTGCCAGCTCACCTAGGCAGAACACTGAAGCTTTCTTT. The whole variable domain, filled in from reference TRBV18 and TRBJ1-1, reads NAGVMQNPRHLVRRRGQEARLRCSPMKGHSHVYWYRQLPEEGLKFMVYLQKENIIDESGMPKERFSAEFPKEGPSILRIQQVVRGDSAAYFCASSPRQNTEAFFGQGTRLTVV.

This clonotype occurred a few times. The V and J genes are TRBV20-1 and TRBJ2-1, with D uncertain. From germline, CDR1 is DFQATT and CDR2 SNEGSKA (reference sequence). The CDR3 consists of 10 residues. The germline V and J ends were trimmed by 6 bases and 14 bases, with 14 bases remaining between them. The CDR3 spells CSASSGRKFF. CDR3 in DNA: TGCAGTGCCTCTAGTGGGCGTAAGTTCTTC.

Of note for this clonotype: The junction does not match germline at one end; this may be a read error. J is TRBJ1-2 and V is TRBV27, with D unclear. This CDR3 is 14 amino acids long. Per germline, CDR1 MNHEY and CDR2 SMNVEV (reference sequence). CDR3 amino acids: CTSSLSGGNYGYTF. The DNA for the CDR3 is TGTACCAGCAGTTTGTCAGGTGGCAACTATGGCTACACCTTC.

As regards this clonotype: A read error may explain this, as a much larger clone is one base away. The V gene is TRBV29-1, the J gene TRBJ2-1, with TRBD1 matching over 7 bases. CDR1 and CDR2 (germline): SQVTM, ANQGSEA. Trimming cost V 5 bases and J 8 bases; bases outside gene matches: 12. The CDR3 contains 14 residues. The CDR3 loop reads CSVIDRVYSHEQFF. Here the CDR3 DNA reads TGCAGCGTTATTGACAGGGTCTATTCCCATGAGCAGTTCTTC.

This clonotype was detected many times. CDR3 bases: TGTGCCAGCAGCTTAAACAGGGGCCAAGAGACCCAGTACTTC. Its protein product is CASSLNRGQETQYF. This chain joins TRBV7-2 and TRBJ2-5; TRBD1 matches at 7 bases. The CDR3 contains 14 residues. Germline-derived CDR1 and CDR2 are SGHTA and FQGNSA. J lost 1 base, V lost 2 bases, and 1 base had no gene match.

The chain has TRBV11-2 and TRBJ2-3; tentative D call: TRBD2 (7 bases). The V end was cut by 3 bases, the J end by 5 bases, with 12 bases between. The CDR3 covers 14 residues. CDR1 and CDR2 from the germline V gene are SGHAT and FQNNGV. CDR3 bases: TGTGCCAGCAGCTTCGGGGGGCAAGGAGATACGCAGTATTTT. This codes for CASSFGGQGDTQYF.

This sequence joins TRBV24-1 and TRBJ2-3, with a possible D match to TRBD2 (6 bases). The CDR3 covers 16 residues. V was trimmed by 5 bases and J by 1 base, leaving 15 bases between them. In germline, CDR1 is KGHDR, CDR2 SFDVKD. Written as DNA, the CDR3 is TGTGCCACCAGTGGTTGGGGAAGGGAGGGCACAGATACGCAGTATTTT. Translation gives CATSGWGREGTDTQYF.

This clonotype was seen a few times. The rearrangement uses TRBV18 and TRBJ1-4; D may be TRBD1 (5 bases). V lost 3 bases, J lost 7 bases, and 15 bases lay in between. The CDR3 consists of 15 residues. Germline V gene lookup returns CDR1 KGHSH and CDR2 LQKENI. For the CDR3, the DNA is TGTGCCAGCTCACCGGGTTTAGGGGATCCTGAAAAACTGTTTTTT. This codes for CASSPGLGDPEKLFF.

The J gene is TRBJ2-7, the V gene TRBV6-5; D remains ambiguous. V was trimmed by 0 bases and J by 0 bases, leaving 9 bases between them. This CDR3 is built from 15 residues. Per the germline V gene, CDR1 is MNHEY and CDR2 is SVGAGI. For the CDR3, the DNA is TGTGCCAGCAGTTACTCGATGGACCCCTCCTACGAGCAGTACTTC. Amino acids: CASSYSMDPSYEQYF.

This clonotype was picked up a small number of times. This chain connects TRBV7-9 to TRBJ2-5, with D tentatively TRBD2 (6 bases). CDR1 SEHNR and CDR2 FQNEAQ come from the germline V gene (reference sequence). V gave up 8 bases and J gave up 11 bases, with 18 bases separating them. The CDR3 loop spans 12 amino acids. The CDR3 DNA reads TGTGCCAGCTCCCCGGGACTTAAAGAGCAGTACTTC. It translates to CASSPGLKEQYF.

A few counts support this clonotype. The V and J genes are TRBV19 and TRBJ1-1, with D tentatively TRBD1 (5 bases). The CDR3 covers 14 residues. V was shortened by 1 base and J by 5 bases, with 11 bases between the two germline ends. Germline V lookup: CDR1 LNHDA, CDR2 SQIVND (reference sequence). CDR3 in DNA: TGTGCCAGTAGTATAGGCCGGGGGGGAACTGAAGCTTTCTTT. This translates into CASSIGRGGTEAFF.

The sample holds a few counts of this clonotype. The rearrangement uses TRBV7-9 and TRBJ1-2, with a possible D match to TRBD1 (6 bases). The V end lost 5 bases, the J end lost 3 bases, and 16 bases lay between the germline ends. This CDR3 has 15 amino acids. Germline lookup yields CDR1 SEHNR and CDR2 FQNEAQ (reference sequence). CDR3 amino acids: CASSPPRGLDYGYTF. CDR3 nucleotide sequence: TGTGCCAGCAGCCCCCCCAGGGGCCTAGACTATGGCTACACCTTC.

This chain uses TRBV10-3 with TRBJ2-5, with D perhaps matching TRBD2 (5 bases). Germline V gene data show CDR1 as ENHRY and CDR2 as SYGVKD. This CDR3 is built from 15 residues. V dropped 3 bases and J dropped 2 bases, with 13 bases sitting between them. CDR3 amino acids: CAISDRAGSQETQYF. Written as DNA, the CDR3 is TGTGCCATCAGTGATAGGGCGGGTTCGCAAGAGACCCAGTACTTC.